This T cell receptor beta chain was profiled in a study of CD8 T cells in Susac syndrome (dated by TCRdb to the late 2010s). Study-wide context: Among the sequenced Susac syndrome patients, about six had clinically active disease and fewer than 10 were in clinical remission. Clonality of the CD8+ T cell repertoire was compared between about a dozen healthy donors, about 14 Susac syndrome patients and under 19 multiple sclerosis patients. Repertoire sequencing was used to test whether CD8+ T cell activation and differentiation in Susac syndrome was antigen driven. At the time of blood withdrawal, Susac syndrome patients were either therapy-naive, taking corticosteroids (with some also receiving IVIg), or on IVIg alone.

RNA was extracted using the RNeasy kit, and roughly 0.5 to 1 microgram was reverse transcribed with random hexamers. The immunoSEQ multiplex PCR assay, which covers 54 Vbeta and 13 Jbeta segments, was used to amplify TCR beta CDR3 regions. PCR amplification bias was corrected by using a synthetic template baseline for primer optimization and computational correction. For the original study's pipeline: Reads were assigned to V, D and J genes according to IMGT and analyzed in immunoSEQ Analyzer, with only productive sequences retained. To calculate clonality, Shannon entropy was normalized by log2 of the number of productive unique sequences and then subtracted from one. Public and private clones were assessed among the 100 most prevalent clones of each patient and control. Clones were defined as Susac-specific if absent from the healthy and MS cohorts, from some 1,000 published viral clones and from other ImmuneACCESS disease sequences. TCRdb reprocessing: public reads trimmed at Q25 with fastp, clones called with MiXCR, in-frame beta chains kept. Identical CDR3 proteins give one entry, which carries the most common genes and DNA. The V and J calls shown here were made by TCRdb, not taken from the authors' results. The sample data list approximately 190,000 distinct CDR3 sequences, and 95% of these were observed just once. The ten top clones hold around 0.16% of the sample.

CDR1 and CDR2 are drawn from the germline V gene (reference sequence): GTSNPN, SVGIG. The CDR3 covers 11 residues, taking in both the cysteine and the phenylalanine. The CDR3 DNA has 33 bases and is translated from base 1. The junction shows trimming of 2 bases on V and 2 bases on J, plus 2 bases between the germline ends. Paper-wide results and their limitations: Looking at Susac-specific public clones, the researchers identified fewer than 20 in the total CD8+ repertoire and four or five in the CD8+ TEMRA repertoire. Clonal expansion was observed in Susac syndrome CD8+ repertoires, with the highest expansion in CD8+ TEMRA cells and greater expansion in clinically active than in remitting patients. The study acknowledged that relatively few individuals were included in the TCR sequencing and HLA analysis.

In regard to this clonotype: What antigen it recognizes has not been identified. No base qualities exist here, and no much larger clone lies one base off it.

Peripheral blood CD8+ and CD4+ T cells from healthy donors, Susac syndrome patients and multiple sclerosis patients were profiled by high-throughput TCR beta sequencing. Susac syndrome patients met recently defined diagnostic criteria for definite or probable disease. CD8+ TEMRA cells were enriched by FACS, while bulk CD8+ and CD4+ T cells were purified by magnetic negative isolation. Blood was collected in EDTA tubes and processed within 24 hours, with PBMCs isolated through density gradient centrifugation. PBMCs intended for TCR sequencing were cryopreserved in liquid nitrogen and thawed later in a water bath at 37 degrees C. The sorted or isolated CD4+, CD8+ and CD8+ TEMRA cells had a purity of 90% or higher.

The chain is encoded by TRBV30 joined to TRBJ2-3; the D gene remains uncertain. Material: CD8+ T cells from PBMCs. The TCR was taken from a human donor with Susac syndrome. CDR3 protein: CAWSNTDTQYF. The DNA sequence is TGTGCCTGGAGTAACACAGATACGCAGTATTTT.